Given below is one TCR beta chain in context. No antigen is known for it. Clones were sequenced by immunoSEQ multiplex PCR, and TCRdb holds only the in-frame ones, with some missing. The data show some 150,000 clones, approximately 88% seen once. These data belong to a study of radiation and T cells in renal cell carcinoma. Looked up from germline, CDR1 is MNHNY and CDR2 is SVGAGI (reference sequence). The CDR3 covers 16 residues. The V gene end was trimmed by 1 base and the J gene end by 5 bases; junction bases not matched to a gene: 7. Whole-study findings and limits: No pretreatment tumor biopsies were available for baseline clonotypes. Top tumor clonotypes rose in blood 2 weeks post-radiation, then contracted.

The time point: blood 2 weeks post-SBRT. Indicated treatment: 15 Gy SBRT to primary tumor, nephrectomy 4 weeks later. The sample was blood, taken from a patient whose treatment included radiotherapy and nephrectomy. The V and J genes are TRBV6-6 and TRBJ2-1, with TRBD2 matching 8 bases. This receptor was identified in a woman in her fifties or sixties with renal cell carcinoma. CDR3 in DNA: TGTGCCAGCAGTTACTATGGATGGCGGGGGGACAATGAGCAGTTCTTC. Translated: CASSYYGWRGDNEQFF.